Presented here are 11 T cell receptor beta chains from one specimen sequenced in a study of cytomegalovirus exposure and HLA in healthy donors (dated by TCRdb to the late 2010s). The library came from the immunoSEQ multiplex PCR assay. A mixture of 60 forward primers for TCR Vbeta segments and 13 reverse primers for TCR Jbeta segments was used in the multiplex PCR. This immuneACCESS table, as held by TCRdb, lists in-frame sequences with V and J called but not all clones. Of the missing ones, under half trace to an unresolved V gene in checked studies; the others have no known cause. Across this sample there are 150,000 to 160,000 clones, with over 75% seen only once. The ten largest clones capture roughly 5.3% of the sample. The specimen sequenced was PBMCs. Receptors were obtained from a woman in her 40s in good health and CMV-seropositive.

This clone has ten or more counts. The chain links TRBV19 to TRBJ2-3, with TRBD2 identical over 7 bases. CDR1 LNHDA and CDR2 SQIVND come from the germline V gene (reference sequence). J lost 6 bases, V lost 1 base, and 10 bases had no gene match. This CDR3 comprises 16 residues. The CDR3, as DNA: TGTGCCAGTAGTATAGGTTCTAGCGGTAAAAAGGATACGCAGTATTTT. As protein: CASSIGSSGKKDTQYF. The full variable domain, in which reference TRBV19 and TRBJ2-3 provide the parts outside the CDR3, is DGGITQSPKYLFRKEGQNVTLSCEQNLNHDAMYWYRQDPGQGLRLIYYSQIVNDFQKGDIAEGYSVSREKKESFPLTVTSAQKNPTAFYLCASSIGSSGKKDTQYFGPGTRLTVL.

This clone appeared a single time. The DNA of the CDR3 is TGTGCCAGCAGACCAGCACTAGCGGGAGCCTACGAGCAGTACTTC. The encoded protein is CASRPALAGAYEQYF. The gene calls are TRBV2 and TRBJ2-7; 11 bases are a match to TRBD2. After removal of 6 bases from V and 2 bases from J, the junction contained 6 bases not matched to a gene. Germline CDR1 SNHLY, CDR2 FYNNEI. The CDR3 contains 15 residues.

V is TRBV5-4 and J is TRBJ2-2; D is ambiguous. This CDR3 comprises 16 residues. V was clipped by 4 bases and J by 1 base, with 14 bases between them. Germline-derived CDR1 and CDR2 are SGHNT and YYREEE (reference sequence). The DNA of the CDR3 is TGTGCCAGCAGCCCCGAGGCACCTCTGAACACCGGGGAGCTGTTTTTT. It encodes CASSPEAPLNTGELFF. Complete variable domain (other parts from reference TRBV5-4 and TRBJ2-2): ETGVTQSPTHLIKTRGQQVTLRCSSQSGHNTVSWYQQALGQGPQFIFQYYREEENGRGNFPPRFSGLQFPNYSSELNVNALELDDSALYLCASSPEAPLNTGELFFGEGSRLTVL.

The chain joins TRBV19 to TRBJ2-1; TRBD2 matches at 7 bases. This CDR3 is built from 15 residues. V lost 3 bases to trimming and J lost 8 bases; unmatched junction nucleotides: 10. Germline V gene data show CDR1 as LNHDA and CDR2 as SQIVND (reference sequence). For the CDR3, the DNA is TGTGCCAGTAGTATCGGACTAGAGGTCCTCGATGAGCAGTTCTTC. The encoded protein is CASSIGLEVLDEQFF.

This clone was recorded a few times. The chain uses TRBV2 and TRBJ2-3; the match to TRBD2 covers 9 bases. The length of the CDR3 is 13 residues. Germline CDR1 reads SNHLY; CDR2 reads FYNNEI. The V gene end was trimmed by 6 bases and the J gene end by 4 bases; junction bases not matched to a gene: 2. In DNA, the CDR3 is TGTGCCAGCAGGGCGGGAGGGGCAGATACGCAGTATTTT. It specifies CASRAGGADTQYF.

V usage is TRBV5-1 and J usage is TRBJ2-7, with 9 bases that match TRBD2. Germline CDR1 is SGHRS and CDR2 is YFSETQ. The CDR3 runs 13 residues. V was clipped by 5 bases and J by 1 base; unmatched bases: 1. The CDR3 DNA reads TGCGCCAGCAGTACTAGCGGGTCCTACGAGCAGTACTTC. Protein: CASSTSGSYEQYF.

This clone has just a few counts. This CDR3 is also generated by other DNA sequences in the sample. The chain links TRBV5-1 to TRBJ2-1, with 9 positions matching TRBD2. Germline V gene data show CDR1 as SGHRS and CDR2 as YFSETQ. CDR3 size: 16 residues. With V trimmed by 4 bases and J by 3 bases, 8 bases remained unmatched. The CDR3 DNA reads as TGCGCCAGCAGCCCTCTAGCGGGATCGGTCTACAATGAGCAGTTCTTC. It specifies CASSPLAGSVYNEQFF.

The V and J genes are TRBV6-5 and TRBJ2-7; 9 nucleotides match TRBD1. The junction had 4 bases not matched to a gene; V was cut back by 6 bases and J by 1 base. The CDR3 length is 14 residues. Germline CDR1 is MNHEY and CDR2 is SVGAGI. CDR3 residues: CASRKGQGSYEQYF. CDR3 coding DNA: TGTGCCAGCAGGAAGGGACAGGGTTCCTACGAGCAGTACTTC.

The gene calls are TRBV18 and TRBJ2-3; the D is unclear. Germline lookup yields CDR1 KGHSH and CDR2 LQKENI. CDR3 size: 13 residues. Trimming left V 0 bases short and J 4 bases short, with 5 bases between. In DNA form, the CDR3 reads TGTGCCAGCTCACCACCTTCGGCAGATACGCAGTATTTT. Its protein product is CASSPPSADTQYF.

The CDR3 here is CASSMLTGVWTDTQYF. The DNA for the CDR3 is TGTGCCAGTAGTATGTTAACAGGGGTTTGGACAGATACGCAGTATTTT. The rearrangement links TRBV19 to TRBJ2-3; TRBD1 matches 7 bases. The CDR3 has 16 residues. V was clipped by 3 bases and J by 3 bases; unmatched bases: 9. Germline-derived CDR1 and CDR2 are LNHDA and SQIVND (reference sequence).

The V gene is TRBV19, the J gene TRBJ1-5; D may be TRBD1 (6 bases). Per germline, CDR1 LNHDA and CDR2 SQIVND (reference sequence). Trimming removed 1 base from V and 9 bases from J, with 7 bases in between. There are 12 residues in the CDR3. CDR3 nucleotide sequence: TGTGCCAGTAGTATAGGGGGGCTGCCCCAGCATTTT. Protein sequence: CASSIGGLPQHF.